The clone carrying this T cell receptor (beta chain) was found a few times. Its target is unknown. These data originate in a study of blood T cells in healthy people across ages. In the study overall: The capture of about one barcoded beta molecule per two T cells was achieved by template switching.

The study isolated at least 7 million PBMCs from each sample. Alongside a J-beta primer mix, a sample-barcoded 5' primer served in a second PCR lasting about 7 to 12 cycles. TCRdb re-called the 5' RACE reads through MiXCR, storing one row per CDR3 protein. The sample gives some 710,000 distinct CDR3 sequences, around 45% of which show up once; 15% to 20% is in the top ten. The CDR3 runs 13 residues. Germline CDR1 and CDR2: DFQATT and SNEGSKA (reference sequence). V was trimmed by 6 bases and J by 5 bases, leaving 14 bases between them. Regarding the study as a whole: Older age went with lower TCR beta diversity per million T cells, in a roughly linear way.

The specimen was blood. The receptor was isolated from an elderly man in good health. V usage is TRBV20-1 and J usage is TRBJ2-1; a possible D gene is TRBD2 (5 bases). The CDR3 protein is CSASTAGDNEQFF. As DNA, the CDR3 is TGCAGTGCATCGACTGCCGGGGACAATGAGCAGTTCTTC.